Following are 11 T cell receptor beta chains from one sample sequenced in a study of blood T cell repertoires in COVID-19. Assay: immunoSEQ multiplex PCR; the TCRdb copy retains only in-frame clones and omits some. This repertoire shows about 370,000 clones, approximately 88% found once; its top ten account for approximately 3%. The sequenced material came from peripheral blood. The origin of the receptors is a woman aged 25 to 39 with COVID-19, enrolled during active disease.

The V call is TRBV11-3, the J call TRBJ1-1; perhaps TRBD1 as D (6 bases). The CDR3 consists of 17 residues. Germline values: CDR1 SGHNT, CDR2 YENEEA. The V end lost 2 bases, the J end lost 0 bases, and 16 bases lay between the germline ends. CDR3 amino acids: CASSLWSDRSMNTEAFF. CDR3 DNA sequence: TGTGCCAGCAGCTTATGGTCAGACAGGTCGATGAACACTGAAGCTTTCTTT.

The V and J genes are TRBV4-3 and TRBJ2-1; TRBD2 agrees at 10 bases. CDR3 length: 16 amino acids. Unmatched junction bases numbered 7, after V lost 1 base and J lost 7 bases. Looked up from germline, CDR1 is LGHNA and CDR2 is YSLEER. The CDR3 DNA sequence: TGCGCCAGCAGCCAAGCAGCACTAGCGGGACATAATGAGCAGTTCTTC. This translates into CASSQAALAGHNEQFF.

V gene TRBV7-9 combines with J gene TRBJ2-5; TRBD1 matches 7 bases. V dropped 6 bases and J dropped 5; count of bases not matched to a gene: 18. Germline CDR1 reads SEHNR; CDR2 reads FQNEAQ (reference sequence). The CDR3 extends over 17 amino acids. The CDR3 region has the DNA TGTGCCAGCAGAGCCGGCAAGGTGGGACAGCCGCGGGAGACCCAGTACTTC. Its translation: CASRAGKVGQPRETQYF. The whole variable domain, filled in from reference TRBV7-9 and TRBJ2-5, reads DTGVSQNPRHKITKRGQNVTFRCDPISEHNRLYWYRQTLGQGPEFLTYFQNEAQLEKSRLLSDRFSAERPKGSFSTLEIQRTEQGDSAMYLCASRAGKVGQPRETQYFGPGTRLLVL.

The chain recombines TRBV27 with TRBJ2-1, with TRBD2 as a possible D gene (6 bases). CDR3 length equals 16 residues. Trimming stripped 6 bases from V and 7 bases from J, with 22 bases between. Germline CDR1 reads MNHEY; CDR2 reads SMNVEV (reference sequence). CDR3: CASSFRRGGISNEQFF. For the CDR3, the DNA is TGTGCCAGCAGCTTCAGACGGGGCGGGATATCTAATGAGCAGTTCTTC.

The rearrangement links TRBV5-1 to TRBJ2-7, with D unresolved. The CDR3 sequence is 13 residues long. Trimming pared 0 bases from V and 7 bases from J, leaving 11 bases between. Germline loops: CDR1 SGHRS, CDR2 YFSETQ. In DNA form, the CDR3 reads TGCGCCAGCAGCTTGGAAGGTTTCGGGGAGCAGTACTTC. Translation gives CASSLEGFGEQYF. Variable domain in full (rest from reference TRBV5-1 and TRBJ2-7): KAGVTQTPRYLIKTRGQQVTLSCSPISGHRSVSWYQQTPGQGLQFLFEYFSETQRNKGNFPGRFSGRQFSNSRSEMNVSTLELGDSALYLCASSLEGFGEQYFGPGTRLTVT.

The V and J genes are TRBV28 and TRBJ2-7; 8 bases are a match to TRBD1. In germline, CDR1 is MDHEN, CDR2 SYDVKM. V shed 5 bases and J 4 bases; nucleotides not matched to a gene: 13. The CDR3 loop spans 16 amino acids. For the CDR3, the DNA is TGTGCCAGCAGTCCAGCAGGGGGCGCGGGGTCTTACGAGCAGTACTTC. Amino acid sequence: CASSPAGGAGSYEQYF.

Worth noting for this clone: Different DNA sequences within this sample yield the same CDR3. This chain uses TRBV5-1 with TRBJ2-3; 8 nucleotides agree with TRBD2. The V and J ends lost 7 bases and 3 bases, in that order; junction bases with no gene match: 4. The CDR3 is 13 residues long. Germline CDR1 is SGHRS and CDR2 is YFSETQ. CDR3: CASRASGTDTQYF. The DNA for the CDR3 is TGCGCCAGCCGGGCTAGCGGGACAGATACGCAGTATTTT.

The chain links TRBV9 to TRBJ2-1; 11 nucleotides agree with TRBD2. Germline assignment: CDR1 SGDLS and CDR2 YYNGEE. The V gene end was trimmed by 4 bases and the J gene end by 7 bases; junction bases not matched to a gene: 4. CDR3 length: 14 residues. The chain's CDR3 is CASSPGTSGNEQFF. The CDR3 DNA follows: TGTGCCAGCAGCCCAGGGACTAGCGGAAATGAGCAGTTCTTC.

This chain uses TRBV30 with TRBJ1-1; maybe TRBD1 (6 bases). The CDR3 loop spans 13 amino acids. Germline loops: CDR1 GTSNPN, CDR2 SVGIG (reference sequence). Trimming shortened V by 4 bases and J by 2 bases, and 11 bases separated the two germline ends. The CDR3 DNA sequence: TGTGCCTGGAATAAACAGGGTAACACTGAAGCTTTCTTT. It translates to CAWNKQGNTEAFF.

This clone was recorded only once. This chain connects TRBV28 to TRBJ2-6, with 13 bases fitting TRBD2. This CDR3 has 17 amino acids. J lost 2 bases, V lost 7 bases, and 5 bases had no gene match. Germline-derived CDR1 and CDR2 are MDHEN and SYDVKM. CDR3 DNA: TGTGCCAGCATAGGGACTAGCGGGACGCCTGGGGCCAACGTCCTGACTTTC. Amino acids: CASIGTSGTPGANVLTF.

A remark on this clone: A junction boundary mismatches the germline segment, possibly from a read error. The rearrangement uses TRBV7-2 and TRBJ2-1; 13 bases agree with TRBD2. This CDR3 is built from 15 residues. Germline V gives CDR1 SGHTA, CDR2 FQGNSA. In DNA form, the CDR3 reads TGTGCCAGCAGCTCACGGACTAGCGGGGGAGGCTTCAAGATCTTC. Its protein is CASSSRTSGGGFKIF.